This T cell receptor beta chain was found in a study of blood T cell repertoires in COVID-19. The wider study: Acute and convalescent COVID-19 specimens originated in the United States, Italy and Spain. Sample material is recorded as cDNA or gDNA derived from T cells, B-cell-depleted T cells, or PBMCs.

In the original workflow: It was from reference gene primer amplification that nucleated cell counts were estimated. Using immunoSEQ multiplex PCR, the repertoire was profiled, and TCRdb retains in-frame clones only, with some absent. V, J and clone size derive from that table, while D and trimming were established from the DNA sequence. This table holds approximately 250,000 clones, more than 80% found once. The CDR3 extends over 14 amino acids. Germline values: CDR1 SGHDT, CDR2 YYEEEE. V lost 0 bases to trimming and J lost 5 bases, with 11 bases between them. The sequence was obtained from a human donor in a cohort sampled during active COVID-19. The chain couples TRBV5-6 to TRBJ2-5; no clear D. Sequencing input: peripheral blood. DNA of the CDR3: TGTGCCAGCAGCTTGGGACCCCTGAGGGAGACCCAGTACTTC. As protein: CASSLGPLRETQYF.